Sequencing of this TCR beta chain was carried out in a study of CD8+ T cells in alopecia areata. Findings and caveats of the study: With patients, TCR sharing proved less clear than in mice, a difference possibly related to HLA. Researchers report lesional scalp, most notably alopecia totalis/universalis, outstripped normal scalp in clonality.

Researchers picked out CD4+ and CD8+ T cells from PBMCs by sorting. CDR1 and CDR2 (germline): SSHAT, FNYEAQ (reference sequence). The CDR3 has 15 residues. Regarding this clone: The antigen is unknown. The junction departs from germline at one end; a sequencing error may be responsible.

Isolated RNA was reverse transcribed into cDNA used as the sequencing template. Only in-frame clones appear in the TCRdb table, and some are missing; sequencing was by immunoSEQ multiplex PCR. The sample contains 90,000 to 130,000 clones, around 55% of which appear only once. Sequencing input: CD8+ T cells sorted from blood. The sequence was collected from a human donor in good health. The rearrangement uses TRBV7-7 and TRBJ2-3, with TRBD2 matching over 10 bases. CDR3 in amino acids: CASSLSGGVTDTQYF. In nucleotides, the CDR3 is TGTGCTAGCAGCCTCAGCGGGGGGGTCACAGATACGCAGTATTTT. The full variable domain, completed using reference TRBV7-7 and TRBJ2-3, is GAGVSQSPRYKVTKRGQDVTLRCDPISSHATLYWYQQALGQGPEFLTYFNYEAQPDKSGLPSDRFSAERPEGSISTLTIQRTEQRDSAMYRCASSLSGGVTDTQYFGPGTRLTVL.